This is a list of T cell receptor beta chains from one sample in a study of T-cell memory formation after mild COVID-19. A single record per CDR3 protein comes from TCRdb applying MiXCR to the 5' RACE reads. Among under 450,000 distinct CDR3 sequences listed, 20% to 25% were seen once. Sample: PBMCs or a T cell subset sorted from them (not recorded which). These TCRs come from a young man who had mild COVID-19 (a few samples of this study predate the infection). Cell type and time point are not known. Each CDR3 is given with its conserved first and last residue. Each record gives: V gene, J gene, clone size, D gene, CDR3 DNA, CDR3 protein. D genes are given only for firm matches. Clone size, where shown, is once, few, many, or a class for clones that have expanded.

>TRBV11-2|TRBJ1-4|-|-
TGTGCCAGCAGCTTATCGGGGCGCGGGTTCAATGAAAAACTGTTTTTT
CASSLSGRGFNEKLFF
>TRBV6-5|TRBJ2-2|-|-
TGTGCCAGCAGTTTTAAAGGGGACACCGGGGAGCTGTTTTTT
CASSFKGDTGELFF
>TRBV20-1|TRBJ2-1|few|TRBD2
TGCAGTGCTAGAGATGGGACTAGCCAACCCTACAATGAGCAGTTCTTC
CSARDGTSQPYNEQFF
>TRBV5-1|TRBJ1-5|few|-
TGCGCCAGCAGCTTGGCCTTTGGAAATCAGCCCCAGCATTTT
CASSLAFGNQPQHF
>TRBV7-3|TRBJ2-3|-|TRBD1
TGTGCCAGCAGCGGGACAGGGGGCTCAGATACGCAGTATTTT
CASSGTGGSDTQYF
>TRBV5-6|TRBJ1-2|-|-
TGTGCCAGCAGCCCAGGCAGCCAGGAATATTACACCTTC
CASSPGSQEYYTF
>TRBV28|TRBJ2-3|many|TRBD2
TGTGCCAGCAGTTCGGCGGGGGGGCAGGGAGATACGCAGTATTTT
CASSSAGGQGDTQYF
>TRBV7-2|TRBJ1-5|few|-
TGTGCCAGCAGCTTGGGACTGACCCAGCATTTT
CASSLGLTQHF
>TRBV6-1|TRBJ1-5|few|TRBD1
TGTGCCAGCAGTGATCCGGGACAGGGCAAGAATCAGCCCCAGCATTTT
CASSDPGQGKNQPQHF
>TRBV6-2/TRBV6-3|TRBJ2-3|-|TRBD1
TGTGCCAGCAGGTCACAGGGGACGCAGTATTTT
CASRSQGTQYF
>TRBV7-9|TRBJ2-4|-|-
TGTGCCAGCAGCCCAAAGGAGGGGTTAGCCAAAAACATTCAGTACTTC
CASSPKEGLAKNIQYF
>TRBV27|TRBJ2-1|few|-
TGTGCCAGCAGTCCCCTCGGGCAGAGCTACAATGAGCAGTTCTTC
CASSPLGQSYNEQFF
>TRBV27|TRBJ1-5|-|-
TGTGCCAGCAGCAATGTGGGGAATCAGCCCCAGCATTTT
CASSNVGNQPQHF
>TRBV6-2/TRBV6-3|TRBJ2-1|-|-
TGTGCCAGCACTTTTTACAATGAGCAGTTCTTC
CASTFYNEQFF
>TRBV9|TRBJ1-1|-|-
TGTGCCAGCAGCGTAGCCGGGGCCACTGAAGCTTTCTTT
CASSVAGATEAFF
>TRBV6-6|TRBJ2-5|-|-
TGTGCCAGCAGTTTCAACAGCCAAGAGACCCAGTACTTC
CASSFNSQETQYF
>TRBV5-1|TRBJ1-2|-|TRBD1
TGCGCCAGCAGCACCGGACAGGGTGGCTACACCTTC
CASSTGQGGYTF
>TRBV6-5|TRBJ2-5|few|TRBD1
TGTGCCAGCAGTTACACGGGGACAGGCTTACAAGAGACCCAGTACTTC
CASSYTGTGLQETQYF
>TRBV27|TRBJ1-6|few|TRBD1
TGTGCCAGCAGAACTACAGGGGATAGTTATTCACCCCTCCACTTT
CASRTTGDSYSPLHF
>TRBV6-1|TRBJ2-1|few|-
TGTGCCAGCAGTGAGGGACTGGCCCTCGAGCAGTTCTTC
CASSEGLALEQFF
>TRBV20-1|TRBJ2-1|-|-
TGCAGTACAATGAATGAGCAGTTCTTC
CSTMNEQFF
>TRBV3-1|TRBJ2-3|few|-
TGTGCCAGCAGCCCGGCCTCTGGGGAGCCCGCTAAGGGAGAAGTGAAGTATTTT
CASSPASGEPAKGEVKYF
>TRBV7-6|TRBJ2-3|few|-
TGTGCCAGCAGCTACCCTACCTCAGACCTTGGCACAGATACGCAGTATTTT
CASSYPTSDLGTDTQYF
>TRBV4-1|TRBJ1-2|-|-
TGCGCCAGCAGCGATTTTCATCTGGAGGGGAACTATGGCTACACCTTC
CASSDFHLEGNYGYTF
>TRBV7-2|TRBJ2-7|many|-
TGTGCCAGCAGTCGGTCCGGGGGATGGTACGAGCAGTACTTC
CASSRSGGWYEQYF
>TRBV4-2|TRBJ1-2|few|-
TGTGCCAGCAGCCAAGGGGAAAACTATGGCTACACCTTC
CASSQGENYGYTF
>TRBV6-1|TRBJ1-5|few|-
TGTGCCAGCAGGCCGGAGTATAGCAATCAGCCCCAGCATTTT
CASRPEYSNQPQHF
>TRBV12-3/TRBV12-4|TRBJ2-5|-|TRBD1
TGTGCCAGCAGTCCGGGACAGGAGGTGGAGACCCAGTACTTC
CASSPGQEVETQYF
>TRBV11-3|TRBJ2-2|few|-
TGTGCCAGCAGCATGCCTCACAGGGGGGAGCTGTTTTTT
CASSMPHRGELFF
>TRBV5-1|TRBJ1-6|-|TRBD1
TGCGCCAGCAGGCAAACAGGGGAGAGTTCACCCCTCCACTTT
CASRQTGESSPLHF
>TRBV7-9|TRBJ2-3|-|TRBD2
TGTGCCAGCAGCTTAGTGGTACTAGCGGGGGGGTCCCCCACCGCGCAGTATTTT
CASSLVVLAGGSPTAQYF
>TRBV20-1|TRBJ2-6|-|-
TGCAGTGCTAGCGACCTCTCTGGGGCCAACGTCCTGACTTTC
CSASDLSGANVLTF
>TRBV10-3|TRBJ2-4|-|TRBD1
TGTGCCTCCCAGACAGGGGAGGCCAACATTCAGTACTTC
CASQTGEANIQYF
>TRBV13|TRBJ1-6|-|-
TGTGCCAGCAGCTTAAGGGACACTAACGATCTAGATTCACCCCTCCACTTT
CASSLRDTNDLDSPLHF
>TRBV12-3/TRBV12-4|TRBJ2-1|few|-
TGTGCCAGCAGTCGGGAAAGGGAACATGAGCAGTTCTTC
CASSREREHEQFF
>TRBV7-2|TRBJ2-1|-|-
TGTGCCAGCAGCTTACGGTCACAGTGGGATGAGCAGTTCTTC
CASSLRSQWDEQFF
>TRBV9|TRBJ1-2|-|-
TGTGCCAGCAGCGTAGCTGCCGGGACCTATGGCTACACCTTC
CASSVAAGTYGYTF
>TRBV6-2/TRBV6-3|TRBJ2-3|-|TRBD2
TGTGCCAGCAGTCCACAACCGGGACTAGCGGGGGAGAGCACAGATACGCAGTATTTT
CASSPQPGLAGESTDTQYF
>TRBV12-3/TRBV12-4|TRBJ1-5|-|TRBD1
TGTGCCAGCAGTAATCATAGGGGGCTCAATCAGCCCCAGCATTTT
CASSNHRGLNQPQHF
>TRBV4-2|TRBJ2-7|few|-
TGTGCCAGCAGCCAAGTAGCTTCGGAATCCTACGAGCAGTACTTC
CASSQVASESYEQYF